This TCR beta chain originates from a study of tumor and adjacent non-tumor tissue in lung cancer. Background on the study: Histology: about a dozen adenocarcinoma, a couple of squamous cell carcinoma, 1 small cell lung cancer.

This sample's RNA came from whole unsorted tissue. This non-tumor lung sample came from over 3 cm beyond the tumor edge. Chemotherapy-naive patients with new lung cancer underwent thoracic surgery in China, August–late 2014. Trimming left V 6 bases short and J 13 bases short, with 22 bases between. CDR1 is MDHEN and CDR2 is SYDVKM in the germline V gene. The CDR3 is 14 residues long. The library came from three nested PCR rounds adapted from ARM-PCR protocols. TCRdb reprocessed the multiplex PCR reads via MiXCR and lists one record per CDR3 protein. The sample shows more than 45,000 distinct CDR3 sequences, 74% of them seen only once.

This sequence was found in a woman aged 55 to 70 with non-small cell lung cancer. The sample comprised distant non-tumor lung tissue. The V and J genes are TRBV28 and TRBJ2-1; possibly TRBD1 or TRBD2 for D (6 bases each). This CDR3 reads CASRLLAGGLEQFF. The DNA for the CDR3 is TGTGCCAGCAGACTCTTAGCTGGGGGGCTGGAACAGTTCTTC.